This TCR beta chain was found in a study of human T cells and chemical hapten exposure. TCRdb passed the RACE reads through MiXCR, listing each CDR3 protein once. The sample lists about 84,000 distinct CDR3 sequences, 10% occurring once. This sample's time point: patch test 2, 6 weeks after DPC sensitization. Documented treatment: therapeutic diphenylcyclopropenone sensitization with weekly scalp DPC. The V end lost 3 bases, the J end lost 3 bases, and 17 bases lay between the germline ends. The germline CDR1 and CDR2 sequences are MDHEN and SYDVKM. The CDR3 length is 16 residues. This clonotype was recorded many times.

The J gene is TRBJ1-1, the V gene TRBV28, with D possibly TRBD1 on 6 matching bases. The receptor was isolated from a woman aged 45-65 years with alopecia areata. Some clones in this sample may be carry-over from other donors' samples. The material sequenced was whole blood, taken in connection with sensitization to the hapten diphenylcyclopropenone (DPC). CDR3 in DNA: TGTGCCAGCAGTTTCTCCCTCAGGGGAAGAGACACTGAAGCTTTCTTT. Protein product: CASSFSLRGRDTEAFF.